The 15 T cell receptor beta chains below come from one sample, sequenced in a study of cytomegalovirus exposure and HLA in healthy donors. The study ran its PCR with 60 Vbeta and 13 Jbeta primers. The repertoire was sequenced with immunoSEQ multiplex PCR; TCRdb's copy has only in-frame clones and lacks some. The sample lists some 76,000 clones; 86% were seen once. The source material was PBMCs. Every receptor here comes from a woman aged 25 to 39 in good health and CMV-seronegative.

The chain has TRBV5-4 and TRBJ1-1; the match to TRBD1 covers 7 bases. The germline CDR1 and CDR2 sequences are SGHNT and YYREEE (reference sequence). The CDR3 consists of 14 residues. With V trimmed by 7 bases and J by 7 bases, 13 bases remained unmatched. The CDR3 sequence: CASERQGEEDEAFF. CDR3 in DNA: TGTGCCAGCGAGAGACAGGGTGAAGAGGATGAAGCTTTCTTT.

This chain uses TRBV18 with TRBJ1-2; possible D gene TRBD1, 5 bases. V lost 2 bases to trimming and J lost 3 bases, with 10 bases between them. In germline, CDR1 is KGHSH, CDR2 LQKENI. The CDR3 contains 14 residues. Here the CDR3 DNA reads TGTGCCAGCTCACCATTAGGGGCGGACTATGGCTACACCTTC. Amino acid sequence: CASSPLGADYGYTF.

CDR3 sequence reads: CASSTGLALQETQYF. CDR3 sequence (DNA): TGTGCCAGCAGCACCGGACTAGCGCTCCAAGAGACCCAGTACTTC. The chain couples TRBV9 to TRBJ2-5, with 9 nucleotides matching TRBD2. Germline V gene lookup returns CDR1 SGDLS and CDR2 YYNGEE. Trimming removed 4 bases from V and 1 base from J; junction bases left unmatched: 5. This CDR3 is 15 amino acids long.

In DNA, the CDR3 is TGTGCCAGCAGCCCGTGGCGGGAGAGTAATGAGCAGTTCTTC. Protein product: CASSPWRESNEQFF. The gene calls are TRBV7-2 and TRBJ2-1; TRBD2 aligns across 7 bases. V was clipped by 5 bases and J by 7 bases; unmatched bases: 8. Germline V CDR1 and CDR2: SGHTA, FQGNSA. This CDR3 contains 14 residues.

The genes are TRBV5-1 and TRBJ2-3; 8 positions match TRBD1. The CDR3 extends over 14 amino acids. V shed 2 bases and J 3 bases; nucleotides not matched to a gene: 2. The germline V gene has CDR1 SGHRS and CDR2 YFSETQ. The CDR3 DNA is TGCGCCAGCAGCTTACAGGGGGGAACAGATACGCAGTATTTT. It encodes CASSLQGGTDTQYF.

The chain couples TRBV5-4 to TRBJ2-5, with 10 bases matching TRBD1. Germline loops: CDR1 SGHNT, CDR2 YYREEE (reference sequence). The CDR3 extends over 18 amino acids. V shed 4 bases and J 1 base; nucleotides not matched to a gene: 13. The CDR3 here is CASSGGTGVGGPQETQYF. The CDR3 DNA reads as TGTGCCAGCAGCGGCGGGACAGGGGTCGGTGGCCCCCAAGAGACCCAGTACTTC.

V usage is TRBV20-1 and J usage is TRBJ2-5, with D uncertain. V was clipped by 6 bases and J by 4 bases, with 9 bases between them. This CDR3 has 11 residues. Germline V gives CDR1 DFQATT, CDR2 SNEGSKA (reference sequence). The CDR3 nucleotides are TGCAGTGCCCGGGTTGGAGAGACCCAGTACTTC. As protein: CSARVGETQYF.

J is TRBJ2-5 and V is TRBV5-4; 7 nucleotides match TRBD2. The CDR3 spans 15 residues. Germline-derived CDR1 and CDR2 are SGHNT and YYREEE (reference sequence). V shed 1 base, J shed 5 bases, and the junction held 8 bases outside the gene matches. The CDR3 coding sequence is TGTGCCAGCAGCTTGTCGTGGGGGGGAAGGGAGACCCAGTACTTC. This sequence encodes CASSLSWGGRETQYF.

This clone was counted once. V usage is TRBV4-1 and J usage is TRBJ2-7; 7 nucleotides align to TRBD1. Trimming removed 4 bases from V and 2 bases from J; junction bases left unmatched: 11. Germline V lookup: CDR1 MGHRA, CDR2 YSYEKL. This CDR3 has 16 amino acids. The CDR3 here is CASSLLTGQKAYEQYF. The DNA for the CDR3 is TGCGCCAGCAGCCTTTTGACGGGACAGAAAGCCTACGAGCAGTACTTC.

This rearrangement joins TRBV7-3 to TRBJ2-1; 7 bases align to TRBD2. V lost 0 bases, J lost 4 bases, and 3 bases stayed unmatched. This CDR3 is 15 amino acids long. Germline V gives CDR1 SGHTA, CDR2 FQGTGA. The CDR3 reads CASSLTLAAYNEQFF. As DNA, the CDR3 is TGTGCCAGCAGCTTAACCCTAGCGGCATACAATGAGCAGTTCTTC.

The DNA of the CDR3 is TGCGCCAGCAGCTCCACCGCCGGACTAGCGTACGAGCAGTACTTC. The encoded protein is CASSSTAGLAYEQYF. The chain joins TRBV5-1 to TRBJ2-5; 9 bases map to TRBD2. The J call may be mistaken, given a closer DNA end match to TRBJ2-7. Germline values: CDR1 SGHRS, CDR2 YFSETQ. The CDR3 sequence is 15 residues long.

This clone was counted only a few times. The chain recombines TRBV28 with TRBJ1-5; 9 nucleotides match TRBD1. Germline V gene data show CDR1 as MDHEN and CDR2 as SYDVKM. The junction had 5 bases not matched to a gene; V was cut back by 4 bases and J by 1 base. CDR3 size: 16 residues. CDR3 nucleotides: TGTGCCAGCAGTTCAGGGACAGGGTGGAGCAATCAGCCCCAGCATTTT. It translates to CASSSGTGWSNQPQHF.

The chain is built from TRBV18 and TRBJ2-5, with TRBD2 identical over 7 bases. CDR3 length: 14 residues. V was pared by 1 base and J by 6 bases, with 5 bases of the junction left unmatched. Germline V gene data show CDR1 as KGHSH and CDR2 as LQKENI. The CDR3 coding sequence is TGTGCCAGCTCACCACAAGGACTAGGGAAGACCCAGTACTTC. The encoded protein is CASSPQGLGKTQYF.

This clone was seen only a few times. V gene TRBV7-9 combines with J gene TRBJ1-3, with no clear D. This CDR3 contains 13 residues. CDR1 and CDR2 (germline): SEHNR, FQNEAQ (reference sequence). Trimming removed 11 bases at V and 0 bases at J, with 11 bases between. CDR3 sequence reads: CAGVRGSGNTIYF. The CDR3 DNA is TGTGCCGGCGTTCGGGGCTCTGGAAACACCATATATTTT.

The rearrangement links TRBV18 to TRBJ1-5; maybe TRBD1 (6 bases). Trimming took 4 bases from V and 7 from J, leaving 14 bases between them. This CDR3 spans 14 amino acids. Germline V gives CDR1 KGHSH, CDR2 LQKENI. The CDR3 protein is CASSLSGVAQPQHF. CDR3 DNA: TGTGCCAGCTCACTTTCAGGGGTCGCCCAGCCCCAGCATTTT.